What follows are 11 T cell receptor beta chains derived from one specimen sequenced in a study of CD8 T cells in Susac syndrome. Random hexamers served to reverse transcribe about 0.5 to 1 ug RNA. TCRdb re-analysed the immunoSEQ multiplex PCR reads in MiXCR, keeping a single row per CDR3 protein. The table lists some 300,000 distinct CDR3 sequences, 70% to 90% of them singletons. The sequencing input was CD8+ T cells from PBMCs. These receptors came from a human donor with multiple sclerosis.

The chain combines TRBV12-3 or TRBV12-4 with TRBJ1-5; unclear D gene. The CDR3 has 17 residues. The germline V and J ends were trimmed by 2 bases and 0 bases, with 14 bases remaining between them. CDR3 sequence: CASSLFGTPHSNQPQHF. In DNA, the CDR3 is TGTGCCAGCAGTTTATTCGGAACACCTCATAGCAATCAGCCCCAGCATTTT.

The gene calls are TRBV4-3 and TRBJ2-1; D is perhaps TRBD1 or TRBD2 (6 bases each). CDR3 length: 17 amino acids. Germline assignment: CDR1 LGHNA and CDR2 YSLEER. V dropped 0 bases and J dropped 8 bases, with 20 bases sitting between them. Here the CDR3 reads CASSQDRRDTPRDEQFF. In DNA form, the CDR3 reads TGCGCCAGCAGCCAAGATCGGCGGGACACCCCGCGGGATGAGCAGTTCTTC.

The gene calls are TRBV30 and TRBJ2-3; unclear D gene. The CDR3 contains 14 residues. Germline V gene sequence: CDR1 GTSNPN, CDR2 SVGIG (reference sequence). Trimming cost V 4 bases and J 2 bases, with 13 bases left between them. CDR3 in amino acids: CAWMPGFLTDTQYF. The CDR3 DNA follows: TGTGCCTGGATGCCTGGGTTTCTCACAGATACGCAGTATTTT.

The genes are TRBV7-9 and TRBJ1-5; weak D call: TRBD1 (5 bases). Germline assignment: CDR1 SEHNR and CDR2 FQNEAQ (reference sequence). V dropped 7 bases and J dropped 5 bases, with 12 bases sitting between them. This CDR3 is 13 amino acids long. The CDR3 DNA reads as TGTGCCAGCACCTTTGGGGCGGATCAGCCCCAGCATTTT. Translating it yields CASTFGADQPQHF.

J is TRBJ2-5 and V is TRBV7-3; D unclear. The CDR3 totals 15 residues. V was cut by 5 bases and J by 5 bases, with 18 bases left in between. From germline, CDR1 is SGHTA and CDR2 FQGTGA. CDR3 DNA: TGTGCCAGCAGCCCTACGCCCGGGCGTGGGGAGACCCAGTACTTC. Protein product: CASSPTPGRGETQYF.

The chain links TRBV20-1 to TRBJ2-7; D is undetermined. Germline values: CDR1 DFQATT, CDR2 SNEGSKA (reference sequence). The V gene lost 5 bases and the J gene lost 3 bases, with 20 bases spanning the gap. The CDR3 has 15 residues. This CDR3 is CSALLADFRDYEQYF. The DNA of the CDR3 is TGCAGTGCTCTCTTAGCCGACTTCCGAGACTACGAGCAGTACTTC.

This clonotype was recorded once. The V call is TRBV30, the J call TRBJ2-5; D is undetermined. CDR1 and CDR2 (germline): GTSNPN, SVGIG (reference sequence). V was clipped by 0 bases and J by 4 bases, with 6 bases between them. This CDR3 has 12 amino acids. The CDR3 protein is CAWSVTIETQYF. CDR3 coding DNA: TGTGCCTGGAGTGTAACAATAGAGACCCAGTACTTC. Drawing the rest from reference TRBV30 and TRBJ2-5, the complete variable domain is SQTIHQWPATLVQPVGSPLSLECTVEGTSNPNLYWYRQAAGRGLQLLFYSVGIGQISSEVPQNLSASRPQDRQFILSSKKLLLSDSGFYLCAWSVTIETQYFGPGTRLLVL.

The V call is TRBV28, the J call TRBJ2-1, with 10 bases aligning to TRBD2. Germline CDR1 MDHEN, CDR2 SYDVKM. Germline trimming cut 1 base from V and 0 bases from J; bases unmatched to any gene: 9. The CDR3 runs to 19 residues. CDR3 bases: TGTGCCAGCAGTTTATTGCCTCTAGCGGGAGCCTACTCCTACAATGAGCAGTTCTTC. Translating it yields CASSLLPLAGAYSYNEQFF. The full variable domain, completed using reference TRBV28 and TRBJ2-1, is DVKVTQSSRYLVKRTGEKVFLECVQDMDHENMFWYRQDPGLGLRLIYFSYDVKMKEKGDIPEGYSVSREKKERFSLILESASTNQTSMYLCASSLLPLAGAYSYNEQFFGPGTRLTVL.

The genes are TRBV6-5 and TRBJ1-1; D might be TRBD1 (5 bases). V was trimmed by 1 base and J by 1 base, leaving 22 bases between them. The germline gives CDR1 MNHEY, CDR2 SVGAGI. The CDR3 sequence is 19 residues long. As DNA, the CDR3 is TGTGCCAGCAGTTACTGGGCAGGGTTCCGAATGTTAGCGAACACTGAAGCTTTCTTT. It is translated as CASSYWAGFRMLANTEAFF.

The rearrangement uses TRBV20-1 and TRBJ2-7; the match to TRBD1 covers 9 bases. With V trimmed by 1 base and J by 6 bases, 7 bases remained unmatched. Germline CDR1 and CDR2: DFQATT and SNEGSKA (reference sequence). The CDR3 runs to 14 residues. This chain's CDR3 is CSARVPGQGVEQYF. CDR3 nucleotides: TGCAGTGCTAGAGTGCCGGGACAGGGCGTCGAGCAGTACTTC.

The chain employs TRBV27 and TRBJ2-7; perhaps TRBD1 as D (5 bases). The CDR3 length is 14 residues. Germline V gives CDR1 MNHEY, CDR2 SMNVEV (reference sequence). V was shortened by 6 bases and J by 3 bases, with 15 bases between the two germline ends. CDR3 in DNA: TGTGCCAGCAGGGGGCTTGGGTCGTTCTACGAGCAGTACTTC. Protein sequence: CASRGLGSFYEQYF.